This record covers a single TCR beta chain. As yet, its antigen is unknown. The data are from a study of T cell responses to AZD1222 COVID-19 vaccine. Study conclusions and caveats: Females outnumbered males among donors, who were mostly white British; clonal diversity was possibly underestimated. Spike was spanned by vaccine-associated CD4 TCRs, which were dominant at 160-218 and 743-854.

Only in-frame clones appear in the TCRdb table, and some are missing; sequencing was by immunoSEQ multiplex PCR. The sample lists about 180,000 clones, around 93% occurring once. The CDR3 sequence is 16 residues long. CDR1 SGHKS and CDR2 YYEKEE come from the germline V gene (reference sequence). V gave up 6 bases and J gave up 2 bases, with 18 bases separating them. This receptor was identified in an adult in good health. Sample: peripheral blood, taken on day 0 of AZD1222 vaccination. V usage is TRBV5-5 and J usage is TRBJ1-5; no clear D gene. The CDR3 DNA is TGTGCCAGCAACGGTGGTCCAGAATCGGGCAATCAGCCCCAGCATTTT. This translates into CASNGGPESGNQPQHF.